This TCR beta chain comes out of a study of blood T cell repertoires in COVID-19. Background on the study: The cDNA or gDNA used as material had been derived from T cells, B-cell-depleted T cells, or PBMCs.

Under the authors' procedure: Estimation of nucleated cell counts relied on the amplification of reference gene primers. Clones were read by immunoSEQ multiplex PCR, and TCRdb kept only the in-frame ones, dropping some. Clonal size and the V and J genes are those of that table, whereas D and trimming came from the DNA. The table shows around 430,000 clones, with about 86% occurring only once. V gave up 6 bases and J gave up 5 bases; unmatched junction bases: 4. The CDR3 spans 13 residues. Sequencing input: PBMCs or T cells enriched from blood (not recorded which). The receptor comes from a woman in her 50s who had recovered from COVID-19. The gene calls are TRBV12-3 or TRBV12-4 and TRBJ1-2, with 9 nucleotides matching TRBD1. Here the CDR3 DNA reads TGTGCCAGCAGCTACGACAGGGGGTATGGCTACACCTTC. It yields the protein CASSYDRGYGYTF.